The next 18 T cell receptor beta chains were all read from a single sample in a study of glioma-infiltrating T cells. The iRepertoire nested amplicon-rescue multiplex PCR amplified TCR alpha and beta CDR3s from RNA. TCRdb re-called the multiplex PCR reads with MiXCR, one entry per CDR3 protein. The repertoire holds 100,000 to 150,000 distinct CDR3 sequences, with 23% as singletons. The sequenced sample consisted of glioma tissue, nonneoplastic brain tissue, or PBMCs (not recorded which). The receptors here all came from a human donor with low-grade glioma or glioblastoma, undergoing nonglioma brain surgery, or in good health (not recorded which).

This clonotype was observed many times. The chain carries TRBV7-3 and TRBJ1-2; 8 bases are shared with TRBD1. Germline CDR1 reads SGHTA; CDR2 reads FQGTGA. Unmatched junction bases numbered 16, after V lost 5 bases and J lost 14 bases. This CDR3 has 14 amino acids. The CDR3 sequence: CASSPQGGGGERTF. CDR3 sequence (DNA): TGTGCCAGCAGCCCACAGGGGGGAGGAGGCGAAAGGACCTTC.

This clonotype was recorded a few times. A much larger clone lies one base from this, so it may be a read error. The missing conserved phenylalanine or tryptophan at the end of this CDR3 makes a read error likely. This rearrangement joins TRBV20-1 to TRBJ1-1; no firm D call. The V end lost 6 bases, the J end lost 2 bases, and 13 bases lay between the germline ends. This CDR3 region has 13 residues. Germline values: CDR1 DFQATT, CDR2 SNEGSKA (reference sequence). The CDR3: CSARLVVNTEAFS. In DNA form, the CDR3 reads TGCAGTGCCCGCCTAGTGGTAAACACTGAAGCTTTCTCT.

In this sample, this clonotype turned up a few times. The CDR3 DNA reads as TGCAGCGTTGGAGCCTGGCGGGAGAGCTCCTACGAGCAGTACTTC. Encoded protein: CSVGAWRESSYEQYF. The chain is built from TRBV29-1 and TRBJ2-7; TRBD2 agrees at 7 bases. With V trimmed by 4 bases and J by 0 bases, 9 bases remained unmatched. The CDR3 runs 15 residues. In germline, CDR1 is SQVTM, CDR2 ANQGSEA.

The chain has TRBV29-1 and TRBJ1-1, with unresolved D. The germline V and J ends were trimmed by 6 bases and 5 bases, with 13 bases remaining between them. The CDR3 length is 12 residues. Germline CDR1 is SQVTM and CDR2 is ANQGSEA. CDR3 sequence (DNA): TGCAGCGTCCGACACGATAAGACTGAAGCTTTCTTT. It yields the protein CSVRHDKTEAFF.

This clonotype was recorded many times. Here the CDR3 reads CSATGTSGLTYEQYF. CDR3 bases: TGCAGTGCTACCGGGACTAGCGGACTCACCTACGAGCAGTACTTC. V is TRBV20-1 and J is TRBJ2-7; 11 nucleotides match TRBD2. The CDR3 has 15 amino acids. CDR1 is DFQATT and CDR2 is SNEGSKA in the germline V gene (reference sequence). Trimming removed 4 bases from V and 2 bases from J; junction bases left unmatched: 7.

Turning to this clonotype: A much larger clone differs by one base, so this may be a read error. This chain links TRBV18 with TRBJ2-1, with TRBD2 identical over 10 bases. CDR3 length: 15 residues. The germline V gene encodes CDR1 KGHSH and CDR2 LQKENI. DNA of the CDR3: TGTGCCAGCTCAGTAACTAGCGGGAATGGGAATGAGCAGTCCTTC. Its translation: CASSVTSGNGNEQSF.

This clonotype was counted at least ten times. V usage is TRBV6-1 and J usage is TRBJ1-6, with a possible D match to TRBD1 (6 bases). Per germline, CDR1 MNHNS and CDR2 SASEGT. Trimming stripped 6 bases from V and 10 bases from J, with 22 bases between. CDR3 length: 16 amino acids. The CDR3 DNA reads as TGTGCCAGCAGCCCCGAACAGGGAACCCGACGATCACCCCTCCACTTT. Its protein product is CASSPEQGTRRSPLHF.

The CDR3 protein is CASSYSTGPGELFF. The CDR3 coding sequence is TGTGCCAGCAGTTACTCGACGGGACCCGGGGAGCTGTTTTTT. The chain has TRBV6-5 and TRBJ2-2; either TRBD1 or TRBD2 may fit D (5 bases each). The CDR3 extends over 14 amino acids. Trimming removed 0 bases from V and 6 bases from J, with 8 bases in between. Germline CDR1 reads MNHEY; CDR2 reads SVGAGI.

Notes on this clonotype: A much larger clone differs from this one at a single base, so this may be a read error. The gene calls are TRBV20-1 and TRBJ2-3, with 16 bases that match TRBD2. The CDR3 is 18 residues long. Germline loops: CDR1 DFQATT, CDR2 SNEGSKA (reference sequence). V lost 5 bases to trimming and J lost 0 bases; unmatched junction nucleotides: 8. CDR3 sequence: CSASGLAGGGPSTDTQYF. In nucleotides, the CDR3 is TGCAGTGCTTCGGGACTAGCGGGAGGGGGTCCCAGCACAGATACGCAGTATTTT.

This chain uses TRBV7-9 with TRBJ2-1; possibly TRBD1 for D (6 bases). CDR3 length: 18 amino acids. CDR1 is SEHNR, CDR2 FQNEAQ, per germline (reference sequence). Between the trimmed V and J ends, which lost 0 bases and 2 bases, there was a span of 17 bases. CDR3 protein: CASSLAELFRDTYNEQFF. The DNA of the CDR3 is TGTGCCAGCAGCTTAGCTGAGCTATTCCGGGACACCTACAATGAGCAGTTCTTC.

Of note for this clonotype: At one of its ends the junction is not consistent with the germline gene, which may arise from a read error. CDR3 bases: TGTGCCAGCCGCTTAGTTGGGAGCCGGCAAGAGACCCAGTACTTC. It is translated as CASRLVGSRQETQYF. The rearrangement joins TRBV7-9 to TRBJ2-5, with a possible D match to TRBD2 (5 bases). Germline V gene lookup returns CDR1 SEHNR and CDR2 FQNEAQ (reference sequence). CDR3 length: 15 residues.

The DNA for the CDR3 is TGCAGCGGGGGGACAGGGTCAACTAGGGGCAATGAGCAGTTCTTC. This codes for CSGGTGSTRGNEQFF. The genes are TRBV29-1 and TRBJ2-1, with 9 nucleotides matching TRBD1. Germline V gene sequence: CDR1 SQVTM, CDR2 ANQGSEA. This CDR3 contains 15 residues. The ends lost 7 bases at V and 6 bases at J; junction bases unmatched: 13.

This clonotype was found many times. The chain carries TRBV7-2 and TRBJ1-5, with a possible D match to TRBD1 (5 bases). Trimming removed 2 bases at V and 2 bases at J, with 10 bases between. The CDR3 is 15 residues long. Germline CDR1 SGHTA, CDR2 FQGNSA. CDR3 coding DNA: TGTGCCAGCAGCTTAATGGGGCAGGGCAATCAGCCCCAGCATTTT. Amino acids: CASSLMGQGNQPQHF.

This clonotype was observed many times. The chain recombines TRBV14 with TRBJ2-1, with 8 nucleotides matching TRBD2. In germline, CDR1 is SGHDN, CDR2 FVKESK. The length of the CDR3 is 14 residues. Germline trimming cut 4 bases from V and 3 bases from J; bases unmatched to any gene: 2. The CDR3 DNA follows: TGTGCCAGCAGCCGTAGCGGGATCTACAATGAGCAGTTCTTC. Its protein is CASSRSGIYNEQFF.

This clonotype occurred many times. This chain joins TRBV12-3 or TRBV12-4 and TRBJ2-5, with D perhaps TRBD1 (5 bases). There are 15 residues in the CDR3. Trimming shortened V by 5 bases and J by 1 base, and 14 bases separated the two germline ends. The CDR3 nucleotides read TGTGCCAGCAGTGGCCAAGTGACAGCCCAAGAGACCCAGTACTTC. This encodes CASSGQVTAQETQYF.

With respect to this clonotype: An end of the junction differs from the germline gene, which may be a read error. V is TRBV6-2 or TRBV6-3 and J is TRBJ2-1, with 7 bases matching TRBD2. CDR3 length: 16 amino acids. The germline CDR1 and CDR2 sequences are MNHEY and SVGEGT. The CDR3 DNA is TGTGCCAGCAGGTCGCGGGGGTATCTCACCTACAATGAGCAGTCCTTC. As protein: CASRSRGYLTYNEQSF.

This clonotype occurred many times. CDR3 protein: CASSYSQGRYYGYTF. CDR3 DNA sequence: TGTGCCAGCAGTTACTCACAGGGGAGGTACTATGGCTACACCTTC. This chain uses TRBV6-6 with TRBJ1-2, with 7 positions matching TRBD1. CDR1 and CDR2 (germline): MNHNY, SVGAGI (reference sequence). The CDR3 has 15 amino acids. The J segment lost 3 bases and the V segment lost 0 bases, leaving 4 bases of the junction unmatched.

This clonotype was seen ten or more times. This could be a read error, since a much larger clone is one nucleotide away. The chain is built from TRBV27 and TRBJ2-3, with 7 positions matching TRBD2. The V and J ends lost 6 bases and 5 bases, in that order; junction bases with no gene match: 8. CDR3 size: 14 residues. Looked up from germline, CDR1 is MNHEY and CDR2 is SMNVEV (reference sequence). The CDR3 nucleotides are TGTGCCAGCAGCCCCTACGGGAGGAGAGATACGCAGTATTTT. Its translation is CASSPYGRRDTQYF.